Listed here are 4 T cell receptor delta chains from one sample, sequenced in a study of human gamma delta and Vdelta1 T cells. With CATT, TCRdb re-called clones from the PCR reads. This sample has thousands of delta-chain clones, with about two fifths found just once. Antigen specificity for these receptors is unknown. The sample was Vdelta1 gamma-delta T cells from blood grown in culture (DOT cells). All receptors derive from a human donor in good health.

The chain carries TRDV1 and TRDJ1; 10 bases align to TRDD3. V shed 0 bases, J shed 2 bases, and the junction held 12 bases outside the gene matches. The CDR3 has 19 residues. Looked up from germline, CDR1 is TSWWSYY and CDR2 is QGS. CDR3 region: CALGELPLPLLGDTDKLIF. The CDR3 coding sequence is TGTGCTCTTGGGGAACTACCCCTTCCTCTACTGGGGGATACCGATAAACTCATCTTT.

The chain links TRDV1 to TRDJ1; 7 nucleotides match TRDD3. V shed 9 bases, J shed 1 base, and the junction held 23 bases outside the gene matches. CDR3 size: 19 residues. Germline assignment: CDR1 TSWWSYY and CDR2 QGS. The DNA for the CDR3 is TGTGCTCTACTCCGAGGCAGGGGGATCTCCCACCGGATCACCGATAAACTCATCTTT. Encoded protein: CALLRGRGISHRITDKLIF.

This clone came up a few times. This chain uses TRDV1 with TRDJ3, with unresolved D. Germline CDR1 and CDR2: TSWWSYY and QGS. The CDR3 is 21 residues long. V lost 0 bases and J 6 bases, leaving 24 bases between the germline ends. This CDR3 reads CALGELHLGSKILEDTRQMFF. The CDR3 DNA is TGTGCTCTTGGGGAACTACATTTAGGATCGAAGATCCTGGAGGACACCCGACAGATGTTTTTC.

This sequence joins TRDV1 and TRDJ1; D gene uncertain. Germline V lookup: CDR1 TSWWSYY, CDR2 QGS. Trimming left V 2 bases short and J 2 bases short, with 15 bases between. CDR3 size: 16 residues. DNA for the CDR3: TGTGCTCTTGGGGAAAAACCCCAGTGGAGAACCGATAAACTCATCTTT. It codes for CALGEKPQWRTDKLIF.